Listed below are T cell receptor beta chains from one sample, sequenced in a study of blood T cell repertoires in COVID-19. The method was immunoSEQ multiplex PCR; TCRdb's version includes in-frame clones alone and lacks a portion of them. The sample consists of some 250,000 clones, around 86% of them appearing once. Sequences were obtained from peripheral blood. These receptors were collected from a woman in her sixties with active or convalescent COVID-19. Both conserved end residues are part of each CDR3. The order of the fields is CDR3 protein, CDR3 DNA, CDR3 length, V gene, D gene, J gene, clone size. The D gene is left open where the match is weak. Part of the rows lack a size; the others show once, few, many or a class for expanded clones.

CDR3 protein: CASRQQGSGELFF; CDR3 DNA: TGTGCCAGCAGACAACAGGGTTCCGGGGAGCTGTTTTTT; CDR3 length: 13; V gene: TRBV7-9; D gene: NA; J gene: TRBJ2-2; clone size: NA
CDR3 protein: CASSQGEQGRTEAFF; CDR3 DNA: TGCGCCAGCAGCCAAGGGGAACAGGGACGGACTGAAGCTTTCTTT; CDR3 length: 15; V gene: TRBV4-1; D gene: NA; J gene: TRBJ1-1; clone size: NA
CDR3 protein: CASSRVTGGIEQYF; CDR3 DNA: TGTGCCAGCAGCCGAGTGACAGGGGGCATCGAGCAGTACTTC; CDR3 length: 14; V gene: TRBV3-1/TRBV3-2; D gene: TRBD1; J gene: TRBJ2-7; clone size: NA
CDR3 protein: CASSLPLVQYF; CDR3 DNA: TGTGCCAGCAGTCTCCCTCTAGTGCAGTATTTT; CDR3 length: 11; V gene: TRBV6-5; D gene: NA; J gene: TRBJ2-3; clone size: once
CDR3 protein: CASSYVRADEQYF; CDR3 DNA: TGTGCCAGCAGTTACGTTCGCGCTGATGAGCAGTACTTC; CDR3 length: 13; V gene: TRBV6-6; D gene: NA; J gene: TRBJ2-7; clone size: NA
CDR3 protein: CASTPEARANSPLHF; CDR3 DNA: TGTGCCAGCACCCCGGAGGCAAGAGCCAATTCACCCCTCCACTTT; CDR3 length: 15; V gene: TRBV2; D gene: NA; J gene: TRBJ1-6; clone size: NA
CDR3 protein: CASSLVSGEVTDTQYF; CDR3 DNA: TGTGCCAGCAGCTTGGTGAGCGGGGAGGTGACAGATACGCAGTATTTT; CDR3 length: 16; V gene: TRBV5-6; D gene: TRBD2; J gene: TRBJ2-3; clone size: NA
CDR3 protein: CASSPDRGRGEQYF; CDR3 DNA: TGTGCCAGCTCACCTGACAGGGGCCGGGGCGAGCAGTACTTC; CDR3 length: 14; V gene: TRBV18; D gene: TRBD1; J gene: TRBJ2-7; clone size: NA
CDR3 protein: CASSLGVGAYEQYF; CDR3 DNA: TGTGCCAGCAGCTTAGGGGTAGGAGCCTACGAGCAGTACTTC; CDR3 length: 14; V gene: TRBV7-8; D gene: NA; J gene: TRBJ2-7; clone size: few
CDR3 protein: CASSTLPGQGSIGYTF; CDR3 DNA: TGTGCCAGTAGTACGCTCCCGGGACAGGGGTCGATAGGCTACACCTTC; CDR3 length: 16; V gene: TRBV19; D gene: TRBD1; J gene: TRBJ1-2; clone size: NA
CDR3 protein: CASSFGGGAGETQYF; CDR3 DNA: TGCGCCAGCAGCTTTGGCGGGGGGGCCGGGGAGACCCAGTACTTC; CDR3 length: 15; V gene: TRBV5-1; D gene: TRBD2; J gene: TRBJ2-5; clone size: NA
CDR3 protein: CASSSGGSYNSPLHF; CDR3 DNA: TGTGCCAGCAGCTCAGGGGGAAGCTATAATTCACCCCTCCACTTT; CDR3 length: 15; V gene: TRBV7-9; D gene: TRBD1; J gene: TRBJ1-6; clone size: few
CDR3 protein: CASSMAVGYNSPLHF; CDR3 DNA: TGTGCCAGTAGTATGGCGGTGGGCTATAATTCACCCCTCCACTTT; CDR3 length: 15; V gene: TRBV19; D gene: NA; J gene: TRBJ1-6; clone size: NA
CDR3 protein: CAIKGHQNTEAFF; CDR3 DNA: TGTGCCATCAAAGGACACCAGAACACTGAAGCTTTCTTT; CDR3 length: 13; V gene: TRBV10-3; D gene: NA; J gene: TRBJ1-1; clone size: NA
CDR3 protein: CASSLLQWAEAFF; CDR3 DNA: TGTGCCAGCAGCTTACTACAGTGGGCTGAAGCTTTCTTT; CDR3 length: 13; V gene: TRBV7-9; D gene: NA; J gene: TRBJ1-1; clone size: NA
CDR3 protein: CASSPRQPGTQYF; CDR3 DNA: TGTGCCAGCAGCCCCCGCCAACCCGGGACCCAGTACTTC; CDR3 length: 13; V gene: TRBV7-9; D gene: NA; J gene: TRBJ2-5; clone size: few
CDR3 protein: CAWSVGASLQHF; CDR3 DNA: TGTGCCTGGAGTGTGGGGGCCTCCCTCCAGCATTTT; CDR3 length: 12; V gene: TRBV30; D gene: NA; J gene: TRBJ1-5; clone size: once
CDR3 protein: CASSPGGQSTGELFF; CDR3 DNA: TGTGCCAGCAGCCCAGGGGGACAGTCCACCGGGGAGCTGTTTTTT; CDR3 length: 15; V gene: TRBV9; D gene: TRBD1; J gene: TRBJ2-2; clone size: NA
CDR3 protein: CASSAGTVIAKNIQYF; CDR3 DNA: TGCGCCAGCAGCGCCGGGACAGTCATAGCCAAAAACATTCAGTACTTC; CDR3 length: 16; V gene: TRBV5-1; D gene: TRBD1; J gene: TRBJ2-4; clone size: NA
CDR3 protein: CASSPTGQGADGYTF; CDR3 DNA: TGTGCCAGCAGCCCCACGGGACAGGGGGCTGATGGCTACACCTTC; CDR3 length: 15; V gene: TRBV7-6; D gene: TRBD1; J gene: TRBJ1-2; clone size: few
CDR3 protein: CASSKAVGAGKNQPQHF; CDR3 DNA: TGTGCCAGCAGCAAAGCCGTGGGGGCAGGGAAAAATCAGCCCCAGCATTTT; CDR3 length: 17; V gene: TRBV21-1; D gene: NA; J gene: TRBJ1-5; clone size: NA
CDR3 protein: CALDRENYEQYF; CDR3 DNA: TGTGCCTTGGACAGGGAAAACTACGAGCAGTACTTC; CDR3 length: 12; V gene: TRBV30; D gene: TRBD1; J gene: TRBJ2-7; clone size: NA
CDR3 protein: CASSIGTSGSYEQYF; CDR3 DNA: TGTGCCAGTAGTATAGGGACTAGCGGCTCCTACGAGCAGTACTTC; CDR3 length: 15; V gene: TRBV19; D gene: TRBD2; J gene: TRBJ2-7; clone size: once
CDR3 protein: CASSLERQTNEKLFF; CDR3 DNA: TGTGCCAGCAGCTTAGAGAGACAGACTAATGAAAAACTGTTTTTT; CDR3 length: 15; V gene: TRBV7-2; D gene: NA; J gene: TRBJ1-4; clone size: NA
CDR3 protein: CASNRGNYGYTF; CDR3 DNA: TGTGCCAGCAACAGGGGGAACTATGGCTACACCTTC; CDR3 length: 12; V gene: TRBV5-6; D gene: TRBD1; J gene: TRBJ1-2; clone size: once
CDR3 protein: CASSQDQSTSGEYNEQFF; CDR3 DNA: TGCGCCAGCAGCCAAGACCAATCGACTAGCGGGGAATACAATGAGCAGTTCTTC; CDR3 length: 18; V gene: TRBV4-1; D gene: TRBD2; J gene: TRBJ2-1; clone size: NA
CDR3 protein: CASRSGGTASYEQYF; CDR3 DNA: TGTGCCAGTCGATCAGGAGGGACAGCCTCCTACGAGCAGTACTTC; CDR3 length: 15; V gene: TRBV19; D gene: NA; J gene: TRBJ2-7; clone size: few
CDR3 protein: CASSPGQESTGELFF; CDR3 DNA: TGCGCCAGCAGCCCGGGACAGGAATCCACTGGGGAGCTGTTTTTT; CDR3 length: 15; V gene: TRBV5-1; D gene: TRBD1; J gene: TRBJ2-2; clone size: NA
CDR3 protein: CASSLETGYGYTF; CDR3 DNA: TGCGCCAGCAGCTTGGAAACAGGGTATGGCTACACCTTC; CDR3 length: 13; V gene: TRBV5-1; D gene: NA; J gene: TRBJ1-2; clone size: NA
CDR3 protein: CASRPRQGYGYTF; CDR3 DNA: TGTGCCAGTAGGCCTCGACAGGGCTATGGCTACACCTTC; CDR3 length: 13; V gene: TRBV19; D gene: TRBD1; J gene: TRBJ1-2; clone size: NA
CDR3 protein: CASSEGAVIPQETQYF; CDR3 DNA: TGTGCCAGCAGTGAAGGGGCAGTAATACCTCAAGAGACCCAGTACTTC; CDR3 length: 16; V gene: TRBV2; D gene: NA; J gene: TRBJ2-5; clone size: NA
CDR3 protein: CASTPGTSNYGYTF; CDR3 DNA: TGCGCCAGCACCCCAGGAACTTCTAACTATGGCTACACCTTC; CDR3 length: 14; V gene: TRBV5-1; D gene: NA; J gene: TRBJ1-2; clone size: NA
CDR3 protein: CATPGRGGSETQYF; CDR3 DNA: TGTGCCACCCCGGGCAGGGGTGGTTCGGAGACCCAGTACTTC; CDR3 length: 14; V gene: TRBV24-1; D gene: NA; J gene: TRBJ2-5; clone size: NA
CDR3 protein: CASSLYRASQGEKLFF; CDR3 DNA: TGTGCCAGCAGCTTGTACCGGGCCTCCCAGGGCGAAAAACTGTTTTTT; CDR3 length: 16; V gene: TRBV5-6; D gene: NA; J gene: TRBJ1-4; clone size: NA
CDR3 protein: CASSDQRDQPQHF; CDR3 DNA: TGTGCCAGCAGCGATCAGCGAGATCAGCCCCAGCATTTT; CDR3 length: 13; V gene: TRBV6-6; D gene: NA; J gene: TRBJ1-5; clone size: NA
CDR3 protein: CASSPIYRVRDGNTIYF; CDR3 DNA: TGTGCCAGCTCACCAATCTACAGGGTTCGTGATGGAAACACCATATATTTT; CDR3 length: 17; V gene: TRBV18; D gene: NA; J gene: TRBJ1-3; clone size: NA
CDR3 protein: CASSSGNTGELFF; CDR3 DNA: TGTGCCAGCAGTTCCGGGAACACCGGGGAGCTGTTTTTT; CDR3 length: 13; V gene: TRBV6-5; D gene: NA; J gene: TRBJ2-2; clone size: NA
CDR3 protein: CASSGQSRNQPQHF; CDR3 DNA: TGTGCCAGCTCCGGACAGTCCCGGAATCAGCCCCAGCATTTT; CDR3 length: 14; V gene: TRBV18; D gene: NA; J gene: TRBJ1-5; clone size: few
CDR3 protein: CASSPTGAEPQAFF; CDR3 DNA: TGTGCCAGCAGCCCAACAGGAGCCGAGCCCCAAGCTTTCTTT; CDR3 length: 14; V gene: TRBV7-9; D gene: NA; J gene: TRBJ1-1; clone size: NA
CDR3 protein: CASASPGHRGEKLFF; CDR3 DNA: TGTGCCAGTGCGTCTCCGGGACATAGGGGTGAAAAACTGTTTTTT; CDR3 length: 15; V gene: TRBV19; D gene: NA; J gene: TRBJ1-4; clone size: NA
CDR3 protein: CASSLAGIPDTQYF; CDR3 DNA: TGTGCCAGCAGTCTAGCGGGGATCCCAGATACGCAGTATTTT; CDR3 length: 14; V gene: TRBV27; D gene: TRBD2; J gene: TRBJ2-3; clone size: NA
CDR3 protein: CAIRSGTGTQETQYF; CDR3 DNA: TGTGCCATCAGAAGCGGGACAGGGACCCAAGAGACCCAGTACTTC; CDR3 length: 15; V gene: TRBV10-3; D gene: TRBD1; J gene: TRBJ2-5; clone size: NA
CDR3 protein: CASSPRRTSGGQETQYF; CDR3 DNA: TGTGCCAGCAGCCCGAGACGGACTAGCGGGGGCCAAGAGACCCAGTACTTC; CDR3 length: 17; V gene: TRBV7-7; D gene: TRBD2; J gene: TRBJ2-5; clone size: NA
CDR3 protein: CASRRGEWVYGYTF; CDR3 DNA: TGTGCCAGCAGGCGGGGGGAATGGGTGTATGGCTACACCTTC; CDR3 length: 14; V gene: TRBV6-5; D gene: NA; J gene: TRBJ1-2; clone size: NA
CDR3 protein: CASSRSQGTEAFF; CDR3 DNA: TGTGCCAGCAGCCGCTCGCAGGGCACTGAAGCTTTCTTT; CDR3 length: 13; V gene: TRBV5-5; D gene: NA; J gene: TRBJ1-1; clone size: once
CDR3 protein: CPNQGASYGYTF; CDR3 DNA: TGTCCTAACCAGGGGGCTAGCTATGGCTACACCTTC; CDR3 length: 12; V gene: TRBV12-5; D gene: TRBD1; J gene: TRBJ1-2; clone size: NA
CDR3 protein: CASSSGRTGLNTEAFF; CDR3 DNA: TGCGCCAGCAGCTCGGGCAGGACAGGTTTGAACACTGAAGCTTTCTTT; CDR3 length: 16; V gene: TRBV5-1; D gene: TRBD1; J gene: TRBJ1-1; clone size: few
CDR3 protein: CATSGGQGGNTIYF; CDR3 DNA: TGTGCCACCAGCGGAGGTCAGGGAGGAAACACCATATATTTT; CDR3 length: 14; V gene: TRBV15; D gene: NA; J gene: TRBJ1-3; clone size: NA
CDR3 protein: CASSGTGSPHNEQFF; CDR3 DNA: TGTGCCAGCAGCGGTACAGGCAGCCCCCACAATGAGCAGTTCTTC; CDR3 length: 15; V gene: TRBV9; D gene: NA; J gene: TRBJ2-1; clone size: NA
CDR3 protein: CASNAGGNSPLHF; CDR3 DNA: TGTGCCAGCAATGCAGGGGGAAATTCACCCCTCCACTTT; CDR3 length: 13; V gene: TRBV14; D gene: TRBD1; J gene: TRBJ1-6; clone size: NA
CDR3 protein: CASSTRTGSTDTQYF; CDR3 DNA: TGTGCCAGTAGTACCCGGACTGGAAGCACAGATACGCAGTATTTT; CDR3 length: 15; V gene: TRBV19; D gene: NA; J gene: TRBJ2-3; clone size: NA
CDR3 protein: CASSRQDPNTGELFF; CDR3 DNA: TGTGCCAGCAGCCGACAGGACCCTAACACCGGGGAGCTGTTTTTT; CDR3 length: 15; V gene: TRBV7-3; D gene: NA; J gene: TRBJ2-2; clone size: NA
CDR3 protein: CASSLVGRGTDTQYF; CDR3 DNA: TGTGCCAGCAGCTTAGTTGGTAGAGGGACAGATACGCAGTATTTT; CDR3 length: 15; V gene: TRBV7-9; D gene: NA; J gene: TRBJ2-3; clone size: NA
CDR3 protein: CASSPRAGATNTGELFF; CDR3 DNA: TGCGCCAGCAGCCCGAGAGCGGGGGCCACGAACACCGGGGAGCTGTTTTTT; CDR3 length: 17; V gene: TRBV5-1; D gene: TRBD2; J gene: TRBJ2-2; clone size: many
CDR3 protein: CASSRGQGASSTDTQYF; CDR3 DNA: TGTGCCAGCTCTAGGGGACAGGGGGCTAGTAGCACAGATACGCAGTATTTT; CDR3 length: 17; V gene: TRBV2; D gene: TRBD1; J gene: TRBJ2-3; clone size: NA
CDR3 protein: CASTSSGGLNTGELFF; CDR3 DNA: TGCGCCAGCACCTCTAGCGGGGGCCTAAACACCGGGGAGCTGTTTTTT; CDR3 length: 16; V gene: TRBV5-1; D gene: TRBD2; J gene: TRBJ2-2; clone size: NA
CDR3 protein: CAFRTGSRWGYEKLFF; CDR3 DNA: TGTGCCTTTCGGACAGGATCACGGTGGGGATATGAAAAACTGTTTTTT; CDR3 length: 16; V gene: TRBV30; D gene: TRBD1; J gene: TRBJ1-4; clone size: NA
CDR3 protein: CASSYRQGTEAFF; CDR3 DNA: TGTGCCAGCAGTTACCGGCAGGGCACTGAAGCTTTCTTT; CDR3 length: 13; V gene: TRBV6-6; D gene: NA; J gene: TRBJ1-1; clone size: NA
CDR3 protein: CASSAGLAGGIYEQYF; CDR3 DNA: TGTGCCAGCTCAGCAGGACTAGCGGGGGGTATCTACGAGCAGTACTTC; CDR3 length: 16; V gene: TRBV18; D gene: TRBD2; J gene: TRBJ2-7; clone size: few
CDR3 protein: CASTGTGQHLNTEAFF; CDR3 DNA: TGTGCCAGCACCGGGACAGGCCAACACCTGAACACTGAAGCTTTCTTT; CDR3 length: 16; V gene: TRBV27; D gene: TRBD1; J gene: TRBJ1-1; clone size: NA